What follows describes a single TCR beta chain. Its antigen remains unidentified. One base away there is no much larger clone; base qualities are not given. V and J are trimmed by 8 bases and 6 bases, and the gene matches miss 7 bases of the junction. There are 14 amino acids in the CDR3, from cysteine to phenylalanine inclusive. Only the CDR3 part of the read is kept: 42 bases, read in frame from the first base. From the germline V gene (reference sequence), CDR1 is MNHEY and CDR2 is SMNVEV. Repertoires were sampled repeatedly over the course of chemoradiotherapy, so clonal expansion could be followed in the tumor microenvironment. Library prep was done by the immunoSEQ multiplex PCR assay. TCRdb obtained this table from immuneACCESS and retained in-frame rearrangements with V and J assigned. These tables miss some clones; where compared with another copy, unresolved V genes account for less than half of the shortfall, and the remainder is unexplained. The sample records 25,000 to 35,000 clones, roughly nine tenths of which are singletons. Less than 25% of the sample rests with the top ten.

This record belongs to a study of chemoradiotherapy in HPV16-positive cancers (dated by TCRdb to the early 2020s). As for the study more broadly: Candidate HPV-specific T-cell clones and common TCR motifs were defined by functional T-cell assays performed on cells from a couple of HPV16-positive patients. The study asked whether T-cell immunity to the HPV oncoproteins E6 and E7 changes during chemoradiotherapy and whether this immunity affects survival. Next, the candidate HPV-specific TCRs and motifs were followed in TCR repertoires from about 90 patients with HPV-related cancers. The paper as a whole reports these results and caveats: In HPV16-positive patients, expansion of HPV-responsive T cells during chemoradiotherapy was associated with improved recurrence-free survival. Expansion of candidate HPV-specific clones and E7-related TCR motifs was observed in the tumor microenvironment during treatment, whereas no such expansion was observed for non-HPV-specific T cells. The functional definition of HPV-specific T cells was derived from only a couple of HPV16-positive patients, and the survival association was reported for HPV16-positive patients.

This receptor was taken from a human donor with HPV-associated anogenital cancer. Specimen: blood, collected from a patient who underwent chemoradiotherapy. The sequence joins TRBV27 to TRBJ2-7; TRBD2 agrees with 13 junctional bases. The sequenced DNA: TGTGCCAGCGGCTCCGGGACTAGCGGGATCGAGCAGTACTTC. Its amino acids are CASGSGTSGIEQYF.